This entry describes one T cell receptor (beta chain). Assay used: immunoSEQ multiplex PCR; TCRdb lists only in-frame clones, some missing. Among roughly 30,000 clones listed, over 70% were seen once. The data belong to a study of blood T cell repertoires in COVID-19. Study-level background: Spain, Italy and the United States supplied samples that represented acute and convalescent COVID-19. T cells, B-cell-depleted T cells, or PBMCs provided the cDNA or gDNA that served as material.

This sequence originates from a man in his sixties or seventies with active COVID-19. Sequenced material: peripheral blood.

CDR3 bases: TGTGCCAGCAGCTTAGGCGGGGGGAGTCCCCGCTCAACCACAGATACGCAGTATTTT. Translating it yields CASSLGGGSPRSTTDTQYF. V gene TRBV7-2 combines with J gene TRBJ2-3, with 8 bases aligning to TRBD2. Per germline, CDR1 SGHTA and CDR2 FQGNSA. This CDR3 has 19 residues. Trimming took 1 base from V and 2 from J; bases not matched to a gene: 14. Based on the CDR3 plus reference TRBV7-2 and TRBJ2-3, the full variable domain is GAGVSQSPSNKVTEKGKDVELRCDPISGHTALYWYRQSLGQGLEFLIYFQGNSAPDKSGLPSDRFSAERTGGSVSTLTIQRTQQEDSAVYLCASSLGGGSPRSTTDTQYFGPGTRLTVL.